What follows are 10 T cell receptor beta chains derived from one specimen sequenced in a study of T cell responses to AZD1222 COVID-19 vaccine. TCRdb's table, derived via immunoSEQ multiplex PCR, lists solely in-frame clones and lacks some. Of approximately 80,000 clones listed, 90% are singletons. The source material was peripheral blood, sampled on day 0 of AZD1222 vaccination. The receptors originated from an adult in good health.

This sequence joins TRBV18 and TRBJ2-3; D is ambiguous. This CDR3 spans 14 amino acids. Germline V lookup: CDR1 KGHSH, CDR2 LQKENI. The ends were cut back, 3 bases at V and 4 bases at J, with 11 bases in the middle. CDR3 nucleotides: TGTGCCAGCTCACCGTCCTGGGTGTCAGATACGCAGTATTTT. Translation gives CASSPSWVSDTQYF.

V and J are TRBV5-1 and TRBJ1-1, with D uncertain. In germline, CDR1 is SGHRS, CDR2 YFSETQ. This CDR3 has 17 residues. Trimming removed 5 bases at V and 1 base at J, with 21 bases between. The CDR3 DNA follows: TGCGCCAGCAGTGGTCTCGCACAGCGGCCTTCGAACACTGAAGCTTTCTTT. Translating gives CASSGLAQRPSNTEAFF. Looking up the rest from reference TRBV5-1 and TRBJ1-1 gives the full variable domain: KAGVTQTPRYLIKTRGQQVTLSCSPISGHRSVSWYQQTPGQGLQFLFEYFSETQRNKGNFPGRFSGRQFSNSRSEMNVSTLELGDSALYLCASSGLAQRPSNTEAFFGQGTRLTVV.

V is TRBV6-5 and J is TRBJ2-1, with D possibly TRBD1 on 6 matching bases. The CDR3 sequence is 15 residues long. Germline V gene lookup returns CDR1 MNHEY and CDR2 SVGAGI. Between the trimmed V and J ends, which lost 7 bases and 4 bases, there was a span of 17 bases. CDR3: CASTRATGQYNEQFF. As DNA, the CDR3 is TGTGCCAGCACCCGGGCCACAGGGCAGTACAATGAGCAGTTCTTC.

The V gene is TRBV11-2, the J gene TRBJ1-2, with unresolved D. This CDR3 has 12 amino acids. CDR1 and CDR2 (germline): SGHAT, FQNNGV. V dropped 5 bases and J dropped 8 bases, with 12 bases sitting between them. The CDR3 region has the DNA TGTGCCAGCAGCGGCAATCTGGGGGGCTACACCTTC. Protein product: CASSGNLGGYTF.

This sequence joins TRBV6-5 and TRBJ2-4; no clear D. The CDR3 covers 16 residues. Germline V gene lookup returns CDR1 MNHEY and CDR2 SVGAGI. V lost 0 bases and J lost 0, with 9 bases in between. The CDR3 coding sequence is TGTGCCAGCAGTTACTCGGTGGTCCTAGCCAAAAACATTCAGTACTTC. This translates into CASSYSVVLAKNIQYF.

The count of this clone is one. V usage is TRBV5-1 and J usage is TRBJ2-1; 12 bases line up with TRBD2. V gave up 4 bases and J gave up 4 bases; unmatched junction bases: 18. Germline V gives CDR1 SGHRS, CDR2 YFSETQ. The CDR3 runs to 20 residues. As DNA, the CDR3 is TGCGCCAGCAGCAGGCATACTAGCGGGGGGTCGCGAGGTCTGTACAATGAGCAGTTCTTC. This translates into CASSRHTSGGSRGLYNEQFF.

The chain is built from TRBV5-4 and TRBJ1-1, with 9 bases lining up with TRBD1. J gave up 1 base and V 3 bases, and 4 bases lay outside the gene matches. The CDR3 consists of 15 residues. Germline V gene data show CDR1 as SGHNT and CDR2 as YYREEE (reference sequence). The CDR3 DNA reads as TGTGCCAGCAGCTGGGGGGACAGGGAGAACACTGAAGCTTTCTTT. Translated: CASSWGDRENTEAFF. Variable domain in full (rest from reference TRBV5-4 and TRBJ1-1): ETGVTQSPTHLIKTRGQQVTLRCSSQSGHNTVSWYQQALGQGPQFIFQYYREEENGRGNFPPRFSGLQFPNYSSELNVNALELDDSALYLCASSWGDRENTEAFFGQGTRLTVV.

V usage is TRBV28 and J usage is TRBJ1-5; D is ambiguous. Germline assignment: CDR1 MDHEN and CDR2 SYDVKM. The CDR3 length is 13 residues. With 2 bases removed from V and 11 bases from J, the gap between germline ends came to 13 bases. The chain's CDR3 is CASSLESRKAQHF. CDR3 sequence (DNA): TGTGCCAGCAGTTTAGAGTCACGCAAGGCCCAGCATTTT.

The sample holds a few counts of this clone. The J gene is TRBJ2-6, the V gene TRBV19, with TRBD1 identical over 9 bases. The V segment lost 7 bases and the J segment 0 bases; nucleotides outside the gene matches: 13. In germline, CDR1 is LNHDA, CDR2 SQIVND (reference sequence). CDR3 length: 19 residues. CDR3 region: CASTPLGTGSHSGANVLTF. DNA for the CDR3: TGTGCCAGTACCCCTCTAGGGACAGGGAGCCACTCTGGGGCCAACGTCCTGACTTTC.

The chain joins TRBV5-1 to TRBJ2-1; the D gene is possibly TRBD2 (5 bases). The CDR3 spans 15 residues. Germline values: CDR1 SGHRS, CDR2 YFSETQ. The V end lost 1 base, the J end lost 8 bases, and 16 bases lay between the germline ends. The CDR3 DNA reads as TGCGCCAGCAGCTTGTGGCCTGGTCAGGAGGATGAGCAGTTCTTC. Protein sequence: CASSLWPGQEDEQFF.